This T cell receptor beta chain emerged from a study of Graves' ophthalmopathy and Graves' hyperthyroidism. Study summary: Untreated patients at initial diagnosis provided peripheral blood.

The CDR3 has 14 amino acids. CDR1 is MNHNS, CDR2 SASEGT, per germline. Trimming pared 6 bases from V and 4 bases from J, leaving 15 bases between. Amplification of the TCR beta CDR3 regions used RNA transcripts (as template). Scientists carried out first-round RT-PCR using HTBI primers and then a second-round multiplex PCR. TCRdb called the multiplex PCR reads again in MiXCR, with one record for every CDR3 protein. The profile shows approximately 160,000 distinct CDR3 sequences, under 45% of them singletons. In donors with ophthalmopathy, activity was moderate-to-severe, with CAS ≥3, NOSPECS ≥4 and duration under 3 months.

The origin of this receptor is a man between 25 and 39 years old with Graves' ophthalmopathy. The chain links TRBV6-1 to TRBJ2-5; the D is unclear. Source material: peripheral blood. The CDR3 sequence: CASRTIGVPETQYF. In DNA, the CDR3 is TGTGCCAGCAGGACGATTGGCGTCCCAGAGACCCAGTACTTC.